Sequencing of this TCR beta chain was carried out in a study of blood T cell repertoires in COVID-19. Study background: Whether acute or convalescent, the COVID-19 samples came from the United States, Italy and Spain. In each case, the material was cDNA or gDNA derived from T cells, B-cell-depleted T cells, or PBMCs.

Original processing notes: Reference gene primer amplification yielded estimated nucleated cell counts. Sequencing was performed with immunoSEQ multiplex PCR; in TCRdb, only in-frame clones are kept and a portion is missing. The V and J calls and clone size come from that table; D and trimming were worked out from the DNA. Here the sample spans just over 150,000 clones, 80% to 95% being singletons. The CDR3 extends over 14 amino acids. V lost 5 bases and J lost 0, with 10 bases in between. Per the germline V gene, CDR1 is MNHEY and CDR2 is SMNVEV (reference sequence). Material: peripheral blood. The TCR was taken from a man younger than 45 with COVID-19, enrolled during active disease. The genes are TRBV27 and TRBJ1-1, with D unresolved. CDR3: CASSAGMLNTEAFF. CDR3 in DNA: TGTGCCAGCAGTGCAGGAATGCTGAACACTGAAGCTTTCTTT.